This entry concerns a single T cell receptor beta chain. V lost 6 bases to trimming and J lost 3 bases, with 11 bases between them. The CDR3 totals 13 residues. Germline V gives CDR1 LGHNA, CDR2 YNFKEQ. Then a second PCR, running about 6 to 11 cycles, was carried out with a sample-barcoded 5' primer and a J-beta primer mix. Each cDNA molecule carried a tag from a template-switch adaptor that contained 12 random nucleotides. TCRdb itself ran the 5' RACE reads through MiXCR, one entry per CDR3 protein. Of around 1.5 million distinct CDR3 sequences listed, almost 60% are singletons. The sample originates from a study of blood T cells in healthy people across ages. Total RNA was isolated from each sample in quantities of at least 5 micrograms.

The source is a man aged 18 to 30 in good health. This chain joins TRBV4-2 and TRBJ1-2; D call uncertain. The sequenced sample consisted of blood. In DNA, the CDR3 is TGTGCCAGCAGTCAGGTAGTGGACTATGGCTACACCTTC. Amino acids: CASSQVVDYGYTF.